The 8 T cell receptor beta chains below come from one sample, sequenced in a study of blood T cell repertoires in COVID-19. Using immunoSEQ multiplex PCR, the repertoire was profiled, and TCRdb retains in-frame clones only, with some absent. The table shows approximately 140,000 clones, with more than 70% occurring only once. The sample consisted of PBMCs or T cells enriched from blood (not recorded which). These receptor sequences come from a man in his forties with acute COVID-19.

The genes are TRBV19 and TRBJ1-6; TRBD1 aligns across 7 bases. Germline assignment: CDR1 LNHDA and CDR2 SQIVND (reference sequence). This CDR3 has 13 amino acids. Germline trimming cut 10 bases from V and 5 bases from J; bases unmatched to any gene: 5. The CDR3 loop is CATGTADNSPLHF. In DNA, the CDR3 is TGTGCCACCGGGACAGCAGATAATTCACCCCTCCACTTT.

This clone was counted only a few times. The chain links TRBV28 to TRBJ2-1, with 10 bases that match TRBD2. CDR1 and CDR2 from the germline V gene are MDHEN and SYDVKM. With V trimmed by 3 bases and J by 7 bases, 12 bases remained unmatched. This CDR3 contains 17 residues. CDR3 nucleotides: TGTGCCAGCAGTTTTCGGGCGAGCGGGAGGGCCCGGAATGAGCAGTTCTTC. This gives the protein CASSFRASGRARNEQFF.

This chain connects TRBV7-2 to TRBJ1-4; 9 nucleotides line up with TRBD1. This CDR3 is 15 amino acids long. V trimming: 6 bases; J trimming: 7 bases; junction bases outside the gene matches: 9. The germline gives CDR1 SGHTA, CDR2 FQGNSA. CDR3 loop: CASRRPGQGFEKLFF. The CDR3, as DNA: TGTGCCAGCAGGAGACCGGGACAGGGATTTGAAAAACTGTTTTTT.

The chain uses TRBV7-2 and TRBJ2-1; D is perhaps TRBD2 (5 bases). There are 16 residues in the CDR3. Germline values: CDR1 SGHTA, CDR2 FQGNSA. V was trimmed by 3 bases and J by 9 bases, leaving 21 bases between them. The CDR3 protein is CASSFGPQNVGGEQFF. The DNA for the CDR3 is TGTGCCAGCAGCTTCGGGCCCCAGAATGTAGGAGGTGAGCAGTTCTTC.

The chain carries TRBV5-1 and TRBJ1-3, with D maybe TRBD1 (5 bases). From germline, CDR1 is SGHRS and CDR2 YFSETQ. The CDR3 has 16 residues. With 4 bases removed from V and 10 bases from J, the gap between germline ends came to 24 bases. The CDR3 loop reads CASSPVYGDVAGTIYF. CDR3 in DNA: TGCGCCAGCAGCCCGGTATATGGGGACGTTGCGGGGACCATATATTTT.

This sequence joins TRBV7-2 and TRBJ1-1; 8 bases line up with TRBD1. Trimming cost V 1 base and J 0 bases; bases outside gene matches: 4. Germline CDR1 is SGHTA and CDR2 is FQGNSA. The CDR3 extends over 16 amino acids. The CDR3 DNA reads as TGTGCCAGCAGCTTAGGACGACAGGGGATGAACACTGAAGCTTTCTTT. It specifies CASSLGRQGMNTEAFF.

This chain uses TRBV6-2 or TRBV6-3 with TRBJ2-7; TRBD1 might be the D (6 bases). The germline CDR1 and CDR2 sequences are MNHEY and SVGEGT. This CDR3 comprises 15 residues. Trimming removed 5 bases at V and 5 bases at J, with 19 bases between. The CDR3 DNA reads TGTGCCAGCAGTCTCCCCAACCCACAGGGCCACGAGCAGTACTTC. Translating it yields CASSLPNPQGHEQYF.

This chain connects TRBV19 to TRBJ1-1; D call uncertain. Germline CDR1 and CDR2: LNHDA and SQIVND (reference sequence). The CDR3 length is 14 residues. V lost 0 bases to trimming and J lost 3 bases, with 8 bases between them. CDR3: CASSIEGSHTEAFF. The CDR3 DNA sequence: TGTGCCAGTAGTATAGAGGGGAGTCACACTGAAGCTTTCTTT.